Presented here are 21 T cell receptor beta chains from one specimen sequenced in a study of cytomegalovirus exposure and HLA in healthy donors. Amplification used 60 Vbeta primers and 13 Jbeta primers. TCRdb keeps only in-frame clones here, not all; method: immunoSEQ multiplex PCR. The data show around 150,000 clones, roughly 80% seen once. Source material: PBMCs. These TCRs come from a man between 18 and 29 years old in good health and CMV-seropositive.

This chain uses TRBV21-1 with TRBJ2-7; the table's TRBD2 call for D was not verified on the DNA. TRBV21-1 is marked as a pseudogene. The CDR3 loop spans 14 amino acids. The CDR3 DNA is TGTGCCAGCAGAAGACGGGAGGTCCATTACGAGCAGTACTTC. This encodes CASRRREVHYEQYF.

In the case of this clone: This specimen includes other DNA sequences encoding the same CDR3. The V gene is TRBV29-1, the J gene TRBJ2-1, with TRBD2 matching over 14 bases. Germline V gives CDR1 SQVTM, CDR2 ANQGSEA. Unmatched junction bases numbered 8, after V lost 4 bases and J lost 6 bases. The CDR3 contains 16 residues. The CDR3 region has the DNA TGCAGCGTTGTTAGACTAGCGGGAGGGGTTAGCAATGAGCAGTTCTTC. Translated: CSVVRLAGGVSNEQFF.

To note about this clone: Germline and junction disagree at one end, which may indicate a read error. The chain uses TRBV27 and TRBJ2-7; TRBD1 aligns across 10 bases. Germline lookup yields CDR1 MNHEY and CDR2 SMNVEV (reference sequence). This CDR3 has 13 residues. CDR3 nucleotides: TGCGCGACGGGGACAGGGGCCTCCTACGAGCAGTACTTC. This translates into CATGTGASYEQYF.

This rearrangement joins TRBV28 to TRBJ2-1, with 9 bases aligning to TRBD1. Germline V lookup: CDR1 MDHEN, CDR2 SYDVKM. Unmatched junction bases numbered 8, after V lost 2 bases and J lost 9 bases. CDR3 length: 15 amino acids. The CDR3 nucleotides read TGTGCCAGCAGTTTAGCCGGGACAGGGATCTTTGAGCAGTTCTTC. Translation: CASSLAGTGIFEQFF.

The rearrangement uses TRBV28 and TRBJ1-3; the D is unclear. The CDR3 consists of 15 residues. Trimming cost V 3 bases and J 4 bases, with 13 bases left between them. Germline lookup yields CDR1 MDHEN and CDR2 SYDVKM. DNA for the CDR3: TGTGCCAGCAGTTTCCCTGTGCTATCCGGAAACACCATATATTTT. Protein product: CASSFPVLSGNTIYF. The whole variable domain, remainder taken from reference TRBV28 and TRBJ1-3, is DVKVTQSSRYLVKRTGEKVFLECVQDMDHENMFWYRQDPGLGLRLIYFSYDVKMKEKGDIPEGYSVSREKKERFSLILESASTNQTSMYLCASSFPVLSGNTIYFGEGSWLTVV.

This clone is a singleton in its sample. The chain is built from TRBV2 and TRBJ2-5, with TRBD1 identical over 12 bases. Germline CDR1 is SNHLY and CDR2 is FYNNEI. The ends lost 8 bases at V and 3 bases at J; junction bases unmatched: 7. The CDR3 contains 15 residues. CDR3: CASVWDRGPEETQYF. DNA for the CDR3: TGTGCCAGCGTGTGGGACAGGGGGCCGGAAGAGACCCAGTACTTC.

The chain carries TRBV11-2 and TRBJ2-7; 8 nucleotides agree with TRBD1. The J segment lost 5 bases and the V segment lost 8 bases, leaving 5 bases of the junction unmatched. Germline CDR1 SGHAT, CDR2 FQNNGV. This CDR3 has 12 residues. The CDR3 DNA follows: TGTGCCAGCGGACAGGGCACGCACGAGCAGTACTTC. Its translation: CASGQGTHEQYF. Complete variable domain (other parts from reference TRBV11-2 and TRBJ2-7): EAGVAQSPRYKIIEKRQSVAFWCNPISGHATLYWYQQILGQGPKLLIQFQNNGVVDDSQLPKDRFSAERLKGVDSTLKIQPAKLEDSAVYLCASGQGTHEQYFGPGTRLTVT.

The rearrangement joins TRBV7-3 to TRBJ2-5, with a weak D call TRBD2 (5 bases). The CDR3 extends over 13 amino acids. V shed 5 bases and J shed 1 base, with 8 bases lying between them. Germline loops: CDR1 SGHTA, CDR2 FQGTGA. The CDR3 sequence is CASSLSGQETQYF. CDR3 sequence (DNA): TGTGCCAGCAGCCTAAGCGGCCAAGAGACCCAGTACTTC.

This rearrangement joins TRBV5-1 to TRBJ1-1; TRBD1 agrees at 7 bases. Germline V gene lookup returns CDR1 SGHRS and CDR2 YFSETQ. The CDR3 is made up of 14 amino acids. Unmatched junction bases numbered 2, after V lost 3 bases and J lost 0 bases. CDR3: CASSWTGMNTEAFF. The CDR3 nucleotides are TGCGCCAGCAGCTGGACAGGAATGAACACTGAAGCTTTCTTT.

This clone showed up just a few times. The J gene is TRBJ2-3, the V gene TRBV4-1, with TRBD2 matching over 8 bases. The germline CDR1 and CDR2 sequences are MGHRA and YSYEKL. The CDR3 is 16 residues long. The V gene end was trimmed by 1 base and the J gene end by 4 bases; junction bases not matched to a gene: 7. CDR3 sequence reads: CASSQVGGLAADTQYF. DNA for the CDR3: TGCGCCAGCAGCCAAGTGGGTGGACTAGCAGCAGATACGCAGTATTTT.

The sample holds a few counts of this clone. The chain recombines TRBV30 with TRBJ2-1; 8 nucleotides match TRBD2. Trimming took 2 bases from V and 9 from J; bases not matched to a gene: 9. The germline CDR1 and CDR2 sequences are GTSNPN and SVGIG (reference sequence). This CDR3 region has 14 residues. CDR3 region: CAWSPGTRSCEQFF. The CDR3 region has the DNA TGTGCCTGGAGTCCAGGGACTAGGTCGTGTGAGCAGTTCTTC.

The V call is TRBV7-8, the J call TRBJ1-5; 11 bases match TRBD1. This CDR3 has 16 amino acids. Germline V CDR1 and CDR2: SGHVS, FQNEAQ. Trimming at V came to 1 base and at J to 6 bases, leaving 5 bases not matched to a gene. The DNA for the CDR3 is TGTGCCAGCAGCTTAGTATGGGACAGGGGGATTCAGCCCCAGCATTTT. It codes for CASSLVWDRGIQPQHF.

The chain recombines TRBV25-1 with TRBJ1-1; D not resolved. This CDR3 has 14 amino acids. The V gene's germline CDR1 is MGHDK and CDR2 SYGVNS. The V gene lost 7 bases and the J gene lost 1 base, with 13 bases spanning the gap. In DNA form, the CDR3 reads TGTGCCAGCACCCTGGGAGACACGAACACTGAAGCTTTCTTT. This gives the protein CASTLGDTNTEAFF.

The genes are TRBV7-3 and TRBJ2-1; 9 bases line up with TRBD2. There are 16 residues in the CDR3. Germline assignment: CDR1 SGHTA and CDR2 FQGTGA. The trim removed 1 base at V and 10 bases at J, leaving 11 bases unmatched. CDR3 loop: CASSLMSSGSSEEQFF. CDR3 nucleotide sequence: TGTGCCAGCAGCTTAATGAGTAGCGGGAGTTCTGAAGAGCAGTTCTTC.

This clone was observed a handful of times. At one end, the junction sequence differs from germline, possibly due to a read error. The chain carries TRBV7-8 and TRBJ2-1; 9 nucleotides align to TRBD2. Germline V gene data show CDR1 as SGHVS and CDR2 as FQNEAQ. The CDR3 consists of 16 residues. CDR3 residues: CASSVASGTSYNEQFF. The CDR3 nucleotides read TGTGCCAGCAGCGTAGCTAGCGGGACCTCCTACAATGAGCAGTTCTTC.

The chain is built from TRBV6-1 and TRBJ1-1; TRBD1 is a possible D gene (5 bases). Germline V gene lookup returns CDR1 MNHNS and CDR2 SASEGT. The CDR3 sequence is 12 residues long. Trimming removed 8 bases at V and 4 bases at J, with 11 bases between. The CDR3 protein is CASDIQGTEAFF. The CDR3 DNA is TGTGCCAGCGACATTCAGGGCACTGAAGCTTTCTTT.

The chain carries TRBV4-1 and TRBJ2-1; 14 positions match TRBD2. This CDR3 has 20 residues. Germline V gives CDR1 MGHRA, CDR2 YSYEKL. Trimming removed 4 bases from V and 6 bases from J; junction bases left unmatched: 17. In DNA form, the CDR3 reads TGCGCCAGCAGCCCCCACGCCAGGGAGGTGGGGACTAGCGGGAGCAATGAGCAGTTCTTC. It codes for CASSPHAREVGTSGSNEQFF.

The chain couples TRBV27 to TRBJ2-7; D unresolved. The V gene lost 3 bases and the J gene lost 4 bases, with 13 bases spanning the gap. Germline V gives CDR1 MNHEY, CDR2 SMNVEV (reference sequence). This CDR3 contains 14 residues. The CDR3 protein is CASSFQSSVYEQYF. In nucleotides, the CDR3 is TGTGCCAGCAGTTTTCAAAGCTCGGTTTACGAGCAGTACTTC.

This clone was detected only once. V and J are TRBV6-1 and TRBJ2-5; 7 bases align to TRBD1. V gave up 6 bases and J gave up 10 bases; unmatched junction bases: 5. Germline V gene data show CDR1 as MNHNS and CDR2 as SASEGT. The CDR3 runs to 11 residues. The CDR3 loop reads CASRLQGHQYF. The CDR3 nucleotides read TGTGCCAGCAGACTACAGGGGCACCAGTACTTC.

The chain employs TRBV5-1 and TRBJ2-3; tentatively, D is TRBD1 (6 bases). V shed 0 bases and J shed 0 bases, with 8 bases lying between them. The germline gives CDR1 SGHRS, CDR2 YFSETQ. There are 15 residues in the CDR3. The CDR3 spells CASSLETGSTDTQYF. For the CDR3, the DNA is TGCGCCAGCAGCTTGGAGACAGGAAGCACAGATACGCAGTATTTT.

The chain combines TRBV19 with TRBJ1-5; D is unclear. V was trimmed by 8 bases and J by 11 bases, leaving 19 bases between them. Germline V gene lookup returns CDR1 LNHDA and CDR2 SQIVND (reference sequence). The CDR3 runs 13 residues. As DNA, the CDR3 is TGTGCCAGTTCCGGGGTGACGTCGGGGACCCAGCATTTT. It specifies CASSGVTSGTQHF.